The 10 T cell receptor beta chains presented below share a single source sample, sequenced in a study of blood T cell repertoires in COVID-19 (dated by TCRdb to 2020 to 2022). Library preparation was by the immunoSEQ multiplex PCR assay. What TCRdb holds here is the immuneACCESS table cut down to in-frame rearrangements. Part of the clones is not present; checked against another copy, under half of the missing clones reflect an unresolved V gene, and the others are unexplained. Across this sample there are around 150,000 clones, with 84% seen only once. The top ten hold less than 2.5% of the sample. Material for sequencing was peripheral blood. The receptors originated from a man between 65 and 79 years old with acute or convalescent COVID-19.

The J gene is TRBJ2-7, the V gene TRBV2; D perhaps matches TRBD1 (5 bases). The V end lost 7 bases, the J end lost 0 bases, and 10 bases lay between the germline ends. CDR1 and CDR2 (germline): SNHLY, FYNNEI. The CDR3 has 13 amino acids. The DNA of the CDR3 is TGTGCCAGCAAACCAGGGCCCTCCTACGAGCAGTACTTC. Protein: CASKPGPSYEQYF.

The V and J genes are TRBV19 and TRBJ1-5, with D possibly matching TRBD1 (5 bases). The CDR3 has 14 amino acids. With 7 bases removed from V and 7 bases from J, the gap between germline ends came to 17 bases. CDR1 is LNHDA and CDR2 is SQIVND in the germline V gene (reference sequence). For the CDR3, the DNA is TGTGCCAGTACCCCGGGGGGGGGAGTACAGCCCCAGCATTTT. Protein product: CASTPGGGVQPQHF.

CDR3 residues: CASSPPGLAAYEQYF. Here the CDR3 DNA reads TGTGCCAGCTCACCTCCGGGACTAGCGGCCTACGAGCAGTACTTC. The gene calls are TRBV18 and TRBJ2-7; TRBD2 matches 11 bases. The V segment lost 3 bases and the J segment 2 bases; nucleotides outside the gene matches: 3. This CDR3 has 15 residues. CDR1 and CDR2 (germline): KGHSH, LQKENI.

The CDR3 here is CASSEGRGIETQYF. The CDR3 DNA reads TGTGCCAGCAGTGAGGGGCGGGGGATCGAGACCCAGTACTTC. The chain has TRBV6-1 and TRBJ2-5, with 7 bases fitting TRBD2. The germline V gene encodes CDR1 MNHNS and CDR2 SASEGT. Unmatched junction bases numbered 6, after V lost 3 bases and J lost 5 bases. The CDR3 has 14 residues.

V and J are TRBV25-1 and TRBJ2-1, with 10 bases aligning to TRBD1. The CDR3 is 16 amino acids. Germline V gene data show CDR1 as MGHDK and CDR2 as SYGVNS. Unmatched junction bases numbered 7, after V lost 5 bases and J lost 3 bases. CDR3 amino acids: CASSLFDRGLYNEQFF. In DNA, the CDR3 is TGTGCCAGCAGTCTATTTGACAGGGGGCTCTACAATGAGCAGTTCTTC.

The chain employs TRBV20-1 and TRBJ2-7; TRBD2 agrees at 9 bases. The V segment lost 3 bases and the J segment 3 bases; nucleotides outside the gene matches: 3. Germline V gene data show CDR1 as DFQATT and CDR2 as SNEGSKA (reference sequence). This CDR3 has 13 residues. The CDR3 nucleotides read TGCAGTGCTAGTGGCGGGGGGGTCTACGAGCAGTACTTC. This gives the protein CSASGGGVYEQYF.

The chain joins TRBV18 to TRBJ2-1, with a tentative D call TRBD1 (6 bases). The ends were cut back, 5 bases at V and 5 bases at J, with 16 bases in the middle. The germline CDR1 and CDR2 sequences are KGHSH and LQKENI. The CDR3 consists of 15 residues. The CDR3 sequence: CASSSHGQNDNEQFF. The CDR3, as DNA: TGTGCCAGCTCATCCCACGGACAGAATGACAATGAGCAGTTCTTC.

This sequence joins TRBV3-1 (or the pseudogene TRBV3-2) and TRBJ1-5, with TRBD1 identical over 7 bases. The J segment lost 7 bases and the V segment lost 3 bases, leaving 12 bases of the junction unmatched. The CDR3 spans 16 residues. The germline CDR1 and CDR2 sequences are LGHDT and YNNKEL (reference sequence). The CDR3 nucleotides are TGTGCCAGCAGCCATTCCGGCAGGGGGGTCAGCCAGCCCCAGCATTTT. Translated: CASSHSGRGVSQPQHF.

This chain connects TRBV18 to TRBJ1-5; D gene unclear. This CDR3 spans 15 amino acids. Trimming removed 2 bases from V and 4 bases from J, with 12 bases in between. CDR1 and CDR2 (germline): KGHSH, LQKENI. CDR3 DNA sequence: TGTGCCAGCTCACCAGTCGGAGACTTTAATCAGCCCCAGCATTTT. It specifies CASSPVGDFNQPQHF.

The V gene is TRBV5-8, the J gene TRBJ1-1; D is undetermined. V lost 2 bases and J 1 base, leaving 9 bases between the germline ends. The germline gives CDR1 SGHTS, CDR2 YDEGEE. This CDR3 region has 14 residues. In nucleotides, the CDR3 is TGTGCCAGCAGCTTTATGGAGTGGAACACTGAAGCTTTCTTT. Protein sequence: CASSFMEWNTEAFF.